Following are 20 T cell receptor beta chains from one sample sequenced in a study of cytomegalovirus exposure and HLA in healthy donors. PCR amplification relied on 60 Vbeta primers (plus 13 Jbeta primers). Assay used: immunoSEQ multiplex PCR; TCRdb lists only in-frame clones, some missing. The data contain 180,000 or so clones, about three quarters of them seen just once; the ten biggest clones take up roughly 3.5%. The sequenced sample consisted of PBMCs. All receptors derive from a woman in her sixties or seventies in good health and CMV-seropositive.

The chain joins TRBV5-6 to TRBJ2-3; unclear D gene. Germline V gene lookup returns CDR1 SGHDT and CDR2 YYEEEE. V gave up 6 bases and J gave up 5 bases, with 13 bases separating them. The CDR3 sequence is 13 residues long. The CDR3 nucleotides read TGTGCCAGCAACCCTGCGGTCAGAGATACGCAGTATTTT. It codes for CASNPAVRDTQYF. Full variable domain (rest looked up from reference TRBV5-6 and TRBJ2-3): DAGVTQSPTHLIKTRGQQVTLRCSPKSGHDTVSWYQQALGQGPQFIFQYYEEEERQRGNFPDRFSGHQFPNYSSELNVNALLLGDSALYLCASNPAVRDTQYFGPGTRLTVL.

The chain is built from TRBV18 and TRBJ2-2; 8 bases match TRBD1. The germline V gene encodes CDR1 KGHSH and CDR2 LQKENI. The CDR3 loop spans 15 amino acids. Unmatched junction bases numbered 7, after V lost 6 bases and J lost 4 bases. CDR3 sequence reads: CASSPGQGTTGELFF. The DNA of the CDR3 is TGTGCCAGCTCCCCAGGACAGGGAACCACCGGGGAGCTGTTTTTT.

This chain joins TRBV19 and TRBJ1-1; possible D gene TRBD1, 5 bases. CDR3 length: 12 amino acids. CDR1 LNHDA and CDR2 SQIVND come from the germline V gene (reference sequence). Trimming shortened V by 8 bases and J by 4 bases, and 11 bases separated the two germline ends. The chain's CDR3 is CASRTGPTEAFF. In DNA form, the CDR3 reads TGTGCCAGTCGTACAGGTCCCACTGAAGCTTTCTTT. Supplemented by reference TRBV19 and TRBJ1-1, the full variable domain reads DGGITQSPKYLFRKEGQNVTLSCEQNLNHDAMYWYRQDPGQGLRLIYYSQIVNDFQKGDIAEGYSVSREKKESFPLTVTSAQKNPTAFYLCASRTGPTEAFFGQGTRLTVV.

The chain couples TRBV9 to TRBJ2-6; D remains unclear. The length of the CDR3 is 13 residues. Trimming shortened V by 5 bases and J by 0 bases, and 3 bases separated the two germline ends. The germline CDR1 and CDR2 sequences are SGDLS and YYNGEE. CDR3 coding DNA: TGTGCCAGCAGGGCCTCTGGGGCCAACGTCCTGACTTTC. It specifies CASRASGANVLTF.

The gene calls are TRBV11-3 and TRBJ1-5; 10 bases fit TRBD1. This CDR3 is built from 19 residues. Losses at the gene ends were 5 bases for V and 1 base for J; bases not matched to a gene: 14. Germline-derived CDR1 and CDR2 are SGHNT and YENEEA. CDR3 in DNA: TGTGCCAGCAGCCCTGCGGACAGGGGGTTAGGAGGGAGCAATCAGCCCCAGCATTTT. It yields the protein CASSPADRGLGGSNQPQHF.

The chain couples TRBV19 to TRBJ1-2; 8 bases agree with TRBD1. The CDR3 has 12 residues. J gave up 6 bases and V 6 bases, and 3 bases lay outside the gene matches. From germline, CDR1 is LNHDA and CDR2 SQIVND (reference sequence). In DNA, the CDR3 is TGTGCCAGTAGGGACAGGGAGGATGGCTACACCTTC. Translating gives CASRDREDGYTF.

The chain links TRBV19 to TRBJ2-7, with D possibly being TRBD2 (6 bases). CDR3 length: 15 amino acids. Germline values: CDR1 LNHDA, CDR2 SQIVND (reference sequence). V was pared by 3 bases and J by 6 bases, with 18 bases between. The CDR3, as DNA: TGTGCCAGTAGTATTACTAGCTACCGAGACTCCGAGCAGTACTTC. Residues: CASSITSYRDSEQYF.

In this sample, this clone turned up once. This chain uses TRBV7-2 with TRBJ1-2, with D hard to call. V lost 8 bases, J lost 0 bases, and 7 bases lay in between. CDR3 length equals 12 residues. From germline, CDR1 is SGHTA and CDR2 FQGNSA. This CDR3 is CASFSANYGYTF. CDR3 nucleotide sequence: TGTGCCAGCTTTTCAGCTAACTATGGCTACACCTTC.

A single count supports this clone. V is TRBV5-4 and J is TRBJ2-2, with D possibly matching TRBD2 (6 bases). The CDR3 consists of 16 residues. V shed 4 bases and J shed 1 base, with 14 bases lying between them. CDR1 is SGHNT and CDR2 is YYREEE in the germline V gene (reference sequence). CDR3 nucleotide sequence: TGTGCCAGCAGCCAGGGACTCCCTGGGAACACCGGGGAGCTGTTTTTT. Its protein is CASSQGLPGNTGELFF.

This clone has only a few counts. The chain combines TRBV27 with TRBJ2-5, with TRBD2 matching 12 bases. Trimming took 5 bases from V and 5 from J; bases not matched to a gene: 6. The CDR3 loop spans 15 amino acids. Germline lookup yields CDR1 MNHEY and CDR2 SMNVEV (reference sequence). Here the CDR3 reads CASSLLAGGRETQYF. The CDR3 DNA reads TGTGCCAGCAGTCTACTAGCGGGGGGCCGGGAGACCCAGTACTTC.

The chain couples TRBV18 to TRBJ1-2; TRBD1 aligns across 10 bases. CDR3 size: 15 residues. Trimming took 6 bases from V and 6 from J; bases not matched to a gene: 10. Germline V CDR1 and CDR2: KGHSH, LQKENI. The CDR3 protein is CASSRVGQGLHGYTF. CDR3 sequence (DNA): TGTGCCAGCTCCCGTGTGGGACAGGGGCTCCATGGCTACACCTTC.

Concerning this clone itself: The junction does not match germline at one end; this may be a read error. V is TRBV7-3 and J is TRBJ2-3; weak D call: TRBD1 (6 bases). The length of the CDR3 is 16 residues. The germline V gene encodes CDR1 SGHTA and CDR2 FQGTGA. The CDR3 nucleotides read TGTGCCAGCAGTTTAAGCCCGGGACATGGCACAGATACGCAGTATTTT. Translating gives CASSLSPGHGTDTQYF.

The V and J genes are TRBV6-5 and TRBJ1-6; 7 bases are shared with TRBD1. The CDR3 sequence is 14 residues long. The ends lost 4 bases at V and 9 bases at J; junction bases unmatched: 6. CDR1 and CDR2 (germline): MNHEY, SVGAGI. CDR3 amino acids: CASSLIQGGSPLHF. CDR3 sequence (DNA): TGTGCCAGCAGTTTAATCCAGGGGGGTTCACCCCTCCACTTT.

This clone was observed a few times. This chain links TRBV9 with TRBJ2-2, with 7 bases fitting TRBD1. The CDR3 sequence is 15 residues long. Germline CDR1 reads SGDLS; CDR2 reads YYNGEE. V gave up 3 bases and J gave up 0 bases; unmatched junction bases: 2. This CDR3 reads CASSEQGTNTGELFF. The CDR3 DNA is TGTGCCAGCAGCGAACAGGGGACGAACACCGGGGAGCTGTTTTTT. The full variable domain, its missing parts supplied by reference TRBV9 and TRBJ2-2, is DSGVTQTPKHLITATGQRVTLRCSPRSGDLSVYWYQQSLDQGLQFLIQYYNGEERAKGNILERFSAQQFPDLHSELNLSSLELGDSALYFCASSEQGTNTGELFFGEGSRLTVL.

CDR3 protein: CASSFPGRQGHEQYF. DNA for the CDR3: TGTGCCAGCAGTTTCCCCGGGCGGCAGGGCCACGAGCAGTACTTC. The V call is TRBV27, the J call TRBJ2-7; a weak D match, TRBD1 (5 bases). CDR1 is MNHEY and CDR2 is SMNVEV in the germline V gene (reference sequence). V was shortened by 3 bases and J by 5 bases, with 17 bases between the two germline ends. This CDR3 spans 15 amino acids.

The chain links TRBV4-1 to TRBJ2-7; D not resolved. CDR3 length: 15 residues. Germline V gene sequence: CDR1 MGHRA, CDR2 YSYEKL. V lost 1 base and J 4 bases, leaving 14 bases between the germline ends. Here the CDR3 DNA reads TGCGCCAGCAGCCAAGCTAACACGGGTCCTTACGAGCAGTACTTC. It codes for CASSQANTGPYEQYF.

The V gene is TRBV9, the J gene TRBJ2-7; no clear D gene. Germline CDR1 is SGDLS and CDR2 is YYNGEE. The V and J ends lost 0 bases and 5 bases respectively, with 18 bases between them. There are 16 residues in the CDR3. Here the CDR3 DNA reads TGTGCCAGCAGCGTAGGATCGTCGGGTTATTCCCACGAGCAGTACTTC. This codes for CASSVGSSGYSHEQYF. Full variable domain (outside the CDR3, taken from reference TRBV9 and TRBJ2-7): DSGVTQTPKHLITATGQRVTLRCSPRSGDLSVYWYQQSLDQGLQFLIQYYNGEERAKGNILERFSAQQFPDLHSELNLSSLELGDSALYFCASSVGSSGYSHEQYFGPGTRLTVT.

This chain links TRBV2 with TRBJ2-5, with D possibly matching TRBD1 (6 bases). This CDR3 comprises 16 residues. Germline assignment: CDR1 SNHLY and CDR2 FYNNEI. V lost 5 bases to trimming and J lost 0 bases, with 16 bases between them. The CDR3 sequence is CASSHRTDTYQETQYF. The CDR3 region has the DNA TGTGCCAGCAGTCACCGGACAGATACGTACCAAGAGACCCAGTACTTC.

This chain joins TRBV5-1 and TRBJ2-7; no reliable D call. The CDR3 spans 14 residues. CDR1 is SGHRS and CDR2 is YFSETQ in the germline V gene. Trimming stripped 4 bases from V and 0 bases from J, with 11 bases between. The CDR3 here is CASSRLQSSYEQYF. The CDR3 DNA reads TGCGCCAGCAGCCGTCTACAGAGCTCCTACGAGCAGTACTTC.

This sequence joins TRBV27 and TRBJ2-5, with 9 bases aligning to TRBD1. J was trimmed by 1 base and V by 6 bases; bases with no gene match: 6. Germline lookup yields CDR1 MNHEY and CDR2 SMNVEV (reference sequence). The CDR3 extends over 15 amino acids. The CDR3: CASSHGTGLQETQYF. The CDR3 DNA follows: TGTGCCAGCAGCCACGGGACAGGGCTCCAAGAGACCCAGTACTTC.